This T cell receptor beta chain was sequenced in a study of T cell responses to AZD1222 COVID-19 vaccine. The protocol was immunoSEQ multiplex PCR, while the TCRdb copy is restricted to in-frame clones and leaves out a portion. The sample holds more than 140,000 clones, approximately 93% seen once. Notes on this clone: Its specificity is not known.

Trimming left V 2 bases short and J 9 bases short, with 14 bases between. Looked up from germline, CDR1 is MNHEY and CDR2 is SVGAGI. The CDR3 extends over 14 amino acids. Findings and limits, study-wide: Donors, mostly white British, included more females; clonal diversity was possibly underestimated. The reported proportion of spike-specific TCRs targeting unmutated variant regions was nearly half. Along spike, vaccine-associated CD4 TCRs were found throughout, with dominance at 160-218 and 743-854.

The origin of this receptor is an adult in good health. The chain recombines TRBV6-5 with TRBJ1-5; TRBD1 might be the D (6 bases). The material was peripheral blood, obtained on day 0 of MenACWY control vaccination. CDR3 region: CASSYRGGFGPQHF. The DNA for the CDR3 is TGTGCCAGCAGTTACCGTGGGGGCTTTGGGCCCCAGCATTTT.